The rows below give T cell receptor beta chains drawn from one sample of a study of shared clonotypes between healthy human individuals. Measured with immunoSEQ multiplex PCR; TCRdb has only the in-frame clones, and not every one. This table holds fewer than 3 million clones, under 95% found once. Source material: naive CD4+ T cells from PBMCs. Receptors originate from a man between 18 and 35 years old in good health. Some clones in this sample may be carry-over from other donors' samples. Both conserved end residues are part of each CDR3. The D gene is left open where the match is weak. Clone size appears in some rows only: once, few, many, or a class for an expanded clone.

V	size	J	D	CDR3	DNA
TRBV20-1	NA	TRBJ1-2	NA	CSARENYGYTF	TGCAGTGCTCGAGAGAACTATGGCTACACCTTC
TRBV11-1	NA	TRBJ1-1	NA	CASSSQTGINTEAFF	TGTGCCAGCAGCTCCCAGACAGGAATTAACACTGAAGCTTTCTTT
TRBV5-4	NA	TRBJ2-5	NA	CASSQGVRGAMETQYF	TGTGCCAGCAGCCAGGGAGTCAGGGGGGCGATGGAGACCCAGTACTTC
TRBV11-2	NA	TRBJ2-3	NA	CASSLGGTQYF	TGTGCCAGCAGCTTAGGCGGTACGCAGTATTTT
TRBV18	once	TRBJ2-5	NA	CASSPPGRIQETQYF	TGTGCCAGCTCACCGCCAGGACGGATACAAGAGACCCAGTACTTC
TRBV5-5	once	TRBJ2-7	TRBD1	CASSLAGTGPGQYF	TGTGCCAGCAGCTTGGCAGGGACAGGGCCAGGGCAGTACTTC
TRBV7-9	once	TRBJ1-4	NA	CASSLITNEKLFF	TGTGCCAGCAGCTTAATAACTAATGAAAAACTGTTTTTT
TRBV18	NA	TRBJ1-1	NA	CASSPQGTNTEAFF	TGTGCCAGCTCACCACAGGGGACCAACACTGAAGCTTTCTTT
TRBV20-1	once	TRBJ1-2	NA	CSAPPGLGYTF	TGCAGTGCGCCCCCGGGGTTAGGCTACACCTTC
TRBV5-1	NA	TRBJ2-5	TRBD2	CASSGLLGSGSVQYF	TGCGCCAGCAGCGGGCTCTTGGGTAGCGGGAGCGTTCAGTACTTC
TRBV5-1	NA	TRBJ2-1	NA	CASSLPGRYNEQFF	TGCGCCAGCAGCTTGCCAGGGAGATACAATGAGCAGTTCTTC
TRBV28	NA	TRBJ2-2	TRBD2	CASSLYTTLAGAPGELFF	TGTGCCAGCAGTTTATATACAACGCTAGCGGGAGCCCCCGGGGAGCTGTTTTTT
TRBV21-1	once	TRBJ1-1	NA	CASSKCHFTLNTEAFF	TGTGCCAGCAGCAAATGTCATTTTACCTTGAACACTGAAGCTTTCTTT
TRBV20-1	NA	TRBJ2-1	NA	CSASGYNEQFF	TGCAGTGCTTCGGGGTACAATGAGCAGTTCTTC
TRBV11-2	NA	TRBJ1-1	NA	CASSLLKNTEAFF	TGTGCCAGCAGCTTACTTAAGAACACTGAAGCTTTCTTT
TRBV6-1	NA	TRBJ2-7	TRBD1	CASSEAPGQSYEQYF	TGTGCCAGCAGTGAAGCGCCGGGACAGTCCTACGAGCAGTACTTC
TRBV19	NA	TRBJ2-7	NA	CARIPSEQYF	TGTGCCAGGATTCCTTCCGAGCAGTACTTC
TRBV28	NA	TRBJ2-7	TRBD1	CASSTTGQGSYEQYF	TGTGCCAGCAGTACTACTGGACAGGGGTCCTACGAGCAGTACTTC
TRBV5-4	NA	TRBJ2-7	TRBD2	CASSLGGLAGGYEQYF	TGTGCCAGCAGCTTGGGGGGACTAGCGGGAGGTTACGAGCAGTACTTC
TRBV4-3	NA	TRBJ2-7	NA	CASSPKGVDEQYF	TGCGCCAGCAGCCCAAAGGGGGTGGACGAGCAGTACTTC
TRBV5-1	NA	TRBJ1-4	TRBD1	CASSATGTAATNEKLFF	TGCGCCAGCAGCGCTACCGGGACAGCCGCAACTAATGAAAAACTGTTTTTT
TRBV9	NA	TRBJ2-2	NA	CASSVALGVAGELFF	TGTGCCAGCAGCGTAGCACTAGGAGTTGCCGGGGAGCTGTTTTTT
TRBV5-6	NA	TRBJ1-2	NA	CASSSQTLNYGYTF	TGTGCCAGCAGCTCACAGACCCTCAACTATGGCTACACCTTC
TRBV2	NA	TRBJ2-3	NA	CASSQTQTGLDTQYF	TGTGCCAGCAGTCAGACTCAAACTGGGTTAGATACGCAGTATTTT
TRBV5-6	NA	TRBJ2-1	TRBD1	CASSWTGEDEQFF	TGTGCCAGCAGTTGGACAGGGGAGGATGAGCAGTTCTTC
TRBV7-9	once	TRBJ2-5	TRBD1	CACETGQGQETQYF	TGTGCCTGTGAGACGGGACAGGGACAAGAGACCCAGTACTTC
TRBV7-2	NA	TRBJ2-7	NA	CASSLVRERSYEQYF	TGTGCCAGCAGCTTAGTCCGCGAGAGGTCCTACGAGCAGTACTTC
TRBV28	NA	TRBJ1-1	NA	CASSPDSLTEAFF	TGTGCCAGCTCCCCGGACAGTCTTACTGAAGCTTTCTTT
TRBV15	NA	TRBJ1-4	NA	CATSRDRKPNEKLFF	TGTGCCACCAGCCGTGACAGGAAGCCTAATGAAAAACTGTTTTTT
TRBV4-1	NA	TRBJ2-3	NA	CASSQGLDTQYF	TGCGCCAGCAGCCAAGGTTTGGATACGCAGTATTTT
TRBV11-1	NA	TRBJ2-1	NA	CASSLLGTEQFF	TGTGCCAGCAGCTTACTCGGCACCGAGCAGTTCTTC
TRBV27	NA	TRBJ1-1	TRBD1	CASSFHRGYTEAFF	TGTGCCAGCAGTTTCCACAGGGGGTATACTGAAGCTTTCTTT
TRBV5-1	NA	TRBJ2-7	TRBD1	CASSIPGQSAYEQYF	TGCGCCAGCAGTATCCCGGGACAGAGTGCCTACGAGCAGTACTTC
TRBV7-8	NA	TRBJ2-3	TRBD2	CASSLAWSSGRLDTQYF	TGTGCCAGCAGCCTCGCCTGGAGTAGCGGGAGACTAGATACGCAGTATTTT
TRBV25-1	NA	TRBJ2-2	TRBD1	CASSDTGANTGELFF	TGTGCCAGCAGTGATACAGGGGCAAACACCGGGGAGCTGTTTTTT
TRBV7-3	NA	TRBJ1-2	NA	CASSRGTGSSYTF	TGTGCCAGCAGCCGAGGAACAGGGTCTAGCTACACCTTC
TRBV28	once	TRBJ1-1	TRBD1	CASSSGQGQAFF	TGTGCCAGCAGTTCGGGACAGGGGCAAGCTTTCTTT
TRBV2	NA	TRBJ1-2	TRBD1	CASRQGSDYGYTF	TGTGCCAGCAGACAGGGGAGCGACTATGGCTACACCTTC
TRBV30	NA	TRBJ1-1	NA	CAWSAQGNTEAFF	TGTGCCTGGAGTGCACAGGGGAACACTGAAGCTTTCTTT
TRBV4-1	once	TRBJ2-3	NA	CASSLPDTQYF	TGCGCCAGCAGCCTCCCCGATACGCAGTATTTT
TRBV5-1	NA	TRBJ1-4	NA	CASSLGHSTSNEKLFF	TGCGCCAGCAGCTTGGGACATTCTACCTCTAATGAAAAACTGTTTTTT
TRBV5-1	NA	TRBJ2-5	NA	CASSLTITGSRSETQYF	TGCGCCAGCAGCTTGACGATAACCGGGTCTCGGTCGGAGACCCAGTACTTC
TRBV5-1	NA	TRBJ1-3	NA	CASSPGRSSGNTIYF	TGCGCCAGCAGCCCAGGCCGGAGCTCTGGAAACACCATATATTTT
TRBV6-5	NA	TRBJ1-4	NA	CASRTLGRDEKLFF	TGTGCCAGCAGAACCTTGGGCAGGGATGAAAAACTGTTTTTT
TRBV25-1	NA	TRBJ2-2	NA	CASSPTEAGELFF	TGTGCCAGCAGCCCCACAGAAGCCGGGGAGCTGTTTTTT
TRBV7-9	NA	TRBJ2-5	NA	CASRDSQETQYF	TGTGCCAGCCGAGACAGCCAAGAGACCCAGTACTTC
TRBV9	NA	TRBJ2-5	NA	CASSVEARETQYF	TGTGCCAGCAGCGTAGAGGCCAGGGAGACCCAGTACTTC
TRBV7-2	NA	TRBJ2-3	NA	CASSLVGGLDTQYF	TGTGCCAGCAGCTTAGTTGGGGGATTAGATACGCAGTATTTT
TRBV9	NA	TRBJ2-1	NA	CASSVSQNNEQFF	TGTGCCAGCAGCGTCAGTCAGAACAATGAGCAGTTCTTC
TRBV19	NA	TRBJ2-3	NA	CASSIGESTDTQYF	TGTGCCAGTAGTATAGGGGAAAGCACAGATACGCAGTATTTT
TRBV5-3	NA	TRBJ2-3	NA	CASSYGGSSSTDTQYF	TGTGCCAGTAGCTATGGGGGCAGCAGTAGCACAGATACGCAGTATTTT
TRBV6-6	NA	TRBJ2-7	TRBD2	CASQEREGGHIKYF	TGTGCCAGCCAAGAACGGGAGGGAGGGCACATTAAGTACTTC